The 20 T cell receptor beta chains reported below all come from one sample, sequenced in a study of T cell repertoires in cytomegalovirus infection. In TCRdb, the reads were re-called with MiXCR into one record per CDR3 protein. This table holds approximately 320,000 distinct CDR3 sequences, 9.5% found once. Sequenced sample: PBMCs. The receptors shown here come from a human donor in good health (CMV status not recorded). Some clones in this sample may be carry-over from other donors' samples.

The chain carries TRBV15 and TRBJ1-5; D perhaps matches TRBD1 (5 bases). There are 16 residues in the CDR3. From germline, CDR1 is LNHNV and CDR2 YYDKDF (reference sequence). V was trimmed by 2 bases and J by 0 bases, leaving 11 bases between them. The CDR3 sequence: CATSRWGGPSNQPQHF. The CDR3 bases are TGTGCCACCAGCAGATGGGGGGGACCTAGCAATCAGCCCCAGCATTTT.

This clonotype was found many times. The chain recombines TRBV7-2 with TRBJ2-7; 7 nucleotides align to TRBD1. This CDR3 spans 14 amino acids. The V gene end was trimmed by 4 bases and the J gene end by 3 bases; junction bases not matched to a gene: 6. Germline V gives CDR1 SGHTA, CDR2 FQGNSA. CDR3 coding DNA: TGTGCCAGCAGCTCTACGACAGGGTTCTACGAGCAGTACTTC. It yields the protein CASSSTTGFYEQYF.

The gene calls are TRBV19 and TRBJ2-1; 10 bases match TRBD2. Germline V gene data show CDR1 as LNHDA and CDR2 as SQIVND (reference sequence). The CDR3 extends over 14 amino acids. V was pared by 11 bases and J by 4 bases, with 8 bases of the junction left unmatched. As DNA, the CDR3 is TGTGCCTCGCGGGGACTAGCGATATACAATGAGCAGTTCTTC. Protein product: CASRGLAIYNEQFF. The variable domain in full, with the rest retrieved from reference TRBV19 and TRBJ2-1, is DGGITQSPKYLFRKEGQNVTLSCEQNLNHDAMYWYRQDPGQGLRLIYYSQIVNDFQKGDIAEGYSVSREKKESFPLTVTSAQKNPTAFYLCASRGLAIYNEQFFGPGTRLTVL.

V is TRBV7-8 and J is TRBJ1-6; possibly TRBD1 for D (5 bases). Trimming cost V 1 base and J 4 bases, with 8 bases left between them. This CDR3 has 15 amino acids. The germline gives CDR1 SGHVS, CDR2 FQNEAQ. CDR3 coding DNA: TGTGCCAGCAGCTTAGTTGGGGGATATAATTCACCCCTCCACTTT. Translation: CASSLVGGYNSPLHF.

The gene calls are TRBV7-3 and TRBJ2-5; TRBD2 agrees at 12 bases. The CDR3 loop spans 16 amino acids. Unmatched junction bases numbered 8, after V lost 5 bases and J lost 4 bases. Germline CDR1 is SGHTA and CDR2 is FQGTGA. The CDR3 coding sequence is TGTGCCAGCAGCGGGAGGACTAGCGGGATAGCAGAGACCCAGTACTTC. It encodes CASSGRTSGIAETQYF.

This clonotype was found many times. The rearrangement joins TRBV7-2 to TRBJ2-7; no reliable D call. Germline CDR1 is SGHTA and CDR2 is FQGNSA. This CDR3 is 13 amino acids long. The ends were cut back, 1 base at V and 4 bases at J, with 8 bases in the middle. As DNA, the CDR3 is TGTGCCAGCAGCTTAGTCTGGAGATACGAGCAGTACTTC. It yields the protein CASSLVWRYEQYF.

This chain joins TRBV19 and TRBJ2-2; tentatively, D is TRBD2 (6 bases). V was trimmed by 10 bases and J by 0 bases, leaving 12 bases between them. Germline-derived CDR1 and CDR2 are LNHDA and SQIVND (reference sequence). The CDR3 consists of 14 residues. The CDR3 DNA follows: TGTGCCACCCCGACTAGTTCGAACACCGGGGAGCTGTTTTTT. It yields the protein CATPTSSNTGELFF.

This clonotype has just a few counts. Here the CDR3 DNA reads TGTGCCATTACGGGACAGGTTGTCGGCTATAATTCACCCCTCCACTTT. Amino acids: CAITGQVVGYNSPLHF. The gene calls are TRBV28 and TRBJ1-6; 8 positions match TRBD1. In germline, CDR1 is MDHEN, CDR2 SYDVKM. This CDR3 has 16 residues. V shed 10 bases, J shed 3 bases, and the junction held 11 bases outside the gene matches.

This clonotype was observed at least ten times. CDR3 DNA sequence: TGTGCCAGCAGTTTAGCAGCGTATAGCAATCAGCCCCAGCATTTT. This codes for CASSLAAYSNQPQHF. This rearrangement joins TRBV27 to TRBJ1-5, with D hard to call. The germline gives CDR1 MNHEY, CDR2 SMNVEV (reference sequence). The CDR3 runs 15 residues. Trimming pared 2 bases from V and 0 bases from J, leaving 8 bases between.

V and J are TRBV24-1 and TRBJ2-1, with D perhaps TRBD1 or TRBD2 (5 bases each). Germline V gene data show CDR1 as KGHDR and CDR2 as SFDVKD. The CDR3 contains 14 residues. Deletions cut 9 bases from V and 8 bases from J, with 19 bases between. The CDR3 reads CATGRGKGFDEQFF. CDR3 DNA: TGTGCCACCGGCCGGGGCAAGGGGTTTGATGAGCAGTTCTTC.

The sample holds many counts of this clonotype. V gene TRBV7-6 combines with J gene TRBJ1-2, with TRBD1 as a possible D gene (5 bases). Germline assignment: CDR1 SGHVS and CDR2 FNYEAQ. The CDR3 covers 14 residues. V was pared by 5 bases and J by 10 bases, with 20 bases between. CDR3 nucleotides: TGTGCCAGCAGCCCCAGGGTTCTAAAGGGCGACTACACCTTC. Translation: CASSPRVLKGDYTF.

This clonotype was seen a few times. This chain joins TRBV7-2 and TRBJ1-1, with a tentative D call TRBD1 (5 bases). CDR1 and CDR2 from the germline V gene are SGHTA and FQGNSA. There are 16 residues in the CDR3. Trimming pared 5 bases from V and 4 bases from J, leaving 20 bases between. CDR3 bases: TGTGCCAGCAGCAGGGGCGGCGGGTCCGTGGCCACTGAAGCTTTCTTT. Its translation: CASSRGGGSVATEAFF.

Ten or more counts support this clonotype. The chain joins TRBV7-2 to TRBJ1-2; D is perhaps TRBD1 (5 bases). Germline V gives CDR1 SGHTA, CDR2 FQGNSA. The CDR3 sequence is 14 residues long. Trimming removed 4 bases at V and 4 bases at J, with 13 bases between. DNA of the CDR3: TGTGCCAGCAGCTCCCCCAGGGATGGCTATGGCTACACCTTC. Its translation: CASSSPRDGYGYTF.

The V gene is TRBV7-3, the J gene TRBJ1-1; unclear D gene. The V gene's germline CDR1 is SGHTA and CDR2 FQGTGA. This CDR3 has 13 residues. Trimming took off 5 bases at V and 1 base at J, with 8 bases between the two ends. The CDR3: CASSQGRNTEAFF. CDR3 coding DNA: TGTGCCAGCAGCCAAGGGAGGAACACTGAAGCTTTCTTT.

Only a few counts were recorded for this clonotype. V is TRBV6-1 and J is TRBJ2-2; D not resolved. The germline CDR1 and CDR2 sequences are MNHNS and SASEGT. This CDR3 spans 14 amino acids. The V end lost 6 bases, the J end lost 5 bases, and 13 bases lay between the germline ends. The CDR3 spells CASSRTAQTGELFF. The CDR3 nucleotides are TGTGCCAGCAGCCGGACGGCCCAAACCGGGGAGCTGTTTTTT.

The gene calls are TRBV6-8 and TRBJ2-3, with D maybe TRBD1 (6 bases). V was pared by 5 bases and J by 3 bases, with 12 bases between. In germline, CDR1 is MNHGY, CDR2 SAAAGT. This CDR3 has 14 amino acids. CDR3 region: CASSQDRPTDTQYF. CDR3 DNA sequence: TGTGCCAGCAGTCAAGACAGGCCGACAGATACGCAGTATTTT.

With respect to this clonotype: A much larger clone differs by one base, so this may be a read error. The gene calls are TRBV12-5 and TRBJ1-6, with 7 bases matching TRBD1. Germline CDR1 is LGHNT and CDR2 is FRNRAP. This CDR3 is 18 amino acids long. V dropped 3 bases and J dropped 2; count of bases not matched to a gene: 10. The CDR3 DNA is TGTGCTAGTGGTTTCGGGACAGTCGTTAACCCCTATAATTCACCCCTCCACTTT. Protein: CASGFGTVVNPYNSPLHF.

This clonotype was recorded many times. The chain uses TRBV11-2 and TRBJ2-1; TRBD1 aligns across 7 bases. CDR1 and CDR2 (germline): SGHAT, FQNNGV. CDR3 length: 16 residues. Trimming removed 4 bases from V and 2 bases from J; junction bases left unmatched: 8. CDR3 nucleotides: TGTGCCAGCAGCTCCCGAGGGGGACAGACCTACAATGAGCAGTTCTTC. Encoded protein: CASSSRGGQTYNEQFF. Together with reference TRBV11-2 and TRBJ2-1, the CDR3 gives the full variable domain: EAGVAQSPRYKIIEKRQSVAFWCNPISGHATLYWYQQILGQGPKLLIQFQNNGVVDDSQLPKDRFSAERLKGVDSTLKIQPAKLEDSAVYLCASSSRGGQTYNEQFFGPGTRLTVL.

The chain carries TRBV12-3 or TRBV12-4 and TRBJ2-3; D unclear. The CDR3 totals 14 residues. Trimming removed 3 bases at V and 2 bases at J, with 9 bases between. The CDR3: CASSFLGPTDTQYF. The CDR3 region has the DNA TGTGCCAGCAGTTTTTTGGGTCCCACAGATACGCAGTATTTT.

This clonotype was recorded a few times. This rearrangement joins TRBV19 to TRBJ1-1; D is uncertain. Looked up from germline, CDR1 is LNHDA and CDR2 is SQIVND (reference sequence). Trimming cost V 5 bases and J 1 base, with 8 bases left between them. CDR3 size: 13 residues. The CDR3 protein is CASSGLRNTEAFF. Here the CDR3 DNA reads TGTGCCAGTAGTGGGTTAAGGAACACTGAAGCTTTCTTT. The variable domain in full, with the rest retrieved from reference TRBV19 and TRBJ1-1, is DGGITQSPKYLFRKEGQNVTLSCEQNLNHDAMYWYRQDPGQGLRLIYYSQIVNDFQKGDIAEGYSVSREKKESFPLTVTSAQKNPTAFYLCASSGLRNTEAFFGQGTRLTVV.